This TCR beta chain was sequenced in a study of graft-versus-host responses after intestinal transplantation. Overall study context: Induction with anti-thymocyte globulin, then tacrolimus and steroids for about 3 years, was given to all recipients. Study-level points and caveats: Elevated graft-versus-host to host-versus-graft clonal ratios in allografts were recorded for patients with graft-donor T cell macrochimerism. Circulating GvH clones peaking coincided with falling HvG clones soon after transplant. GvH clones turned up in recipient marrow; some had shown up first in ileum or blood.

The data were produced by immunoSEQ multiplex PCR, yet TCRdb's version contains in-frame clones alone and is incomplete. The repertoire holds about 90,000 clones, with about 93% as singletons. As concerns this clone: Its antigen is undetermined.

Germline CDR1 is SGHNT and CDR2 is YYREEE (reference sequence). Trimming shortened V by 0 bases and J by 4 bases, and 3 bases separated the two germline ends. The CDR3 totals 12 residues. This specimen was unstimulated CD8+ T cells sorted from spleen or lymph node cells, taken before transplant. The clonotype comes from a human donor who was the organ donor for an intestinal transplant. The rearrangement joins TRBV5-4 to TRBJ2-3, with D unresolved. The CDR3 DNA sequence: TGTGCCAGCAGCTTGGGAGCAGATACGCAGTATTTT. Its translation is CASSLGADTQYF.